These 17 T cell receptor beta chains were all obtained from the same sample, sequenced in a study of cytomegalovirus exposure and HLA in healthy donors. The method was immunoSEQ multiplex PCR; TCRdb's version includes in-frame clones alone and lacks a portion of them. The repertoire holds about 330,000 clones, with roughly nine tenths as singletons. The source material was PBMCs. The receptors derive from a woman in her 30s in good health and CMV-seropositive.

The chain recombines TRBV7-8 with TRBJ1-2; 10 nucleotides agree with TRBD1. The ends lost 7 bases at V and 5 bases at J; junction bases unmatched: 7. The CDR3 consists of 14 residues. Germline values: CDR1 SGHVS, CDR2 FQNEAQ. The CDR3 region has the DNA TGTGCCAGCAACCGACAGGGGGCTAGGTATGGCTACACCTTC. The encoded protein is CASNRQGARYGYTF.

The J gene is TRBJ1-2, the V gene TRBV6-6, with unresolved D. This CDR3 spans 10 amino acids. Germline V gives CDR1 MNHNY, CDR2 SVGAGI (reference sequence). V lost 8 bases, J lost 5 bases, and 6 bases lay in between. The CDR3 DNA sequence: TGTGCCAGCGGGGATTATGGCTACACCTTC. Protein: CASGDYGYTF.

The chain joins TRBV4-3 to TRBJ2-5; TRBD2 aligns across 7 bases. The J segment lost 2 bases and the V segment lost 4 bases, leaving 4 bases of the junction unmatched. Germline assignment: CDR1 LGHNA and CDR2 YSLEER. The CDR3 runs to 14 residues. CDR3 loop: CASSLMGGQETQYF. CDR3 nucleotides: TGCGCCAGCAGCCTAATGGGGGGGCAAGAGACCCAGTACTTC.

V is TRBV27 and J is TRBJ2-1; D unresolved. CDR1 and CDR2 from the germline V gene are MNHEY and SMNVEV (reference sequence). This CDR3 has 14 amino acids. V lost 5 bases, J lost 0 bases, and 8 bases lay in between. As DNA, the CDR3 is TGTGCCAGCAGTCTTGCGAGCTCCTACAATGAGCAGTTCTTC. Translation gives CASSLASSYNEQFF.

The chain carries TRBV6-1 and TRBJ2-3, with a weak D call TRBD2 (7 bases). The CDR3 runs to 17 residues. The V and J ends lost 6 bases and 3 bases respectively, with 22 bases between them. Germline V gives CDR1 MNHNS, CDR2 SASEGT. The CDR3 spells CASSEHDVGGLTDTQYF. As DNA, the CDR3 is TGTGCCAGCAGCGAACACGACGTGGGGGGGCTTACAGATACGCAGTATTTT.

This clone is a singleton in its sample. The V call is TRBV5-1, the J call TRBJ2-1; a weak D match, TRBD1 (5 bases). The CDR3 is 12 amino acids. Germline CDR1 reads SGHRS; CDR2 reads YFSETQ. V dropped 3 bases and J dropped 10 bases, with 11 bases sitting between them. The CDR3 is CASSSVGREQFF. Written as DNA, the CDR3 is TGCGCCAGCAGCTCGGTGGGGCGAGAGCAGTTCTTC.

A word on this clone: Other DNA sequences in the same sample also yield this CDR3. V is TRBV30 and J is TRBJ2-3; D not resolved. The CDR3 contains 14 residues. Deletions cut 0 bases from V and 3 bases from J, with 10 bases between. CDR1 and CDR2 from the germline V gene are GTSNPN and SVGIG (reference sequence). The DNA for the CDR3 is TGTGCCTGGAGTGTATTAGGGTTTACAGATACGCAGTATTTT. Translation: CAWSVLGFTDTQYF.

This CDR3 reads CASSTPDRGGTDTQYF. CDR3 coding DNA: TGTGCCAGCAGTACACCAGACAGGGGTGGTACAGATACGCAGTATTTT. The chain couples TRBV28 to TRBJ2-3; 8 nucleotides align to TRBD1. The trim removed 5 bases at V and 3 bases at J, leaving 10 bases unmatched. The CDR3 is made up of 16 amino acids. The V gene's germline CDR1 is MDHEN and CDR2 SYDVKM.

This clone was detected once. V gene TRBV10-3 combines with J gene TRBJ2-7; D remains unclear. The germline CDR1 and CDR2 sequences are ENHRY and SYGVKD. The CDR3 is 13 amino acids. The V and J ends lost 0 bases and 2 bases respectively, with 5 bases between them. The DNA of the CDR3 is TGTGCCATCAGTGAGTCTGGGGCCTACGAGCAGTACTTC. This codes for CAISESGAYEQYF.

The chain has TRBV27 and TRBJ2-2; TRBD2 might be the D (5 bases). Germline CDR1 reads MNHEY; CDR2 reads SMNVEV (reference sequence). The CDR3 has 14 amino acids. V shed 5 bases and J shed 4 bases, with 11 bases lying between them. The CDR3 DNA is TGTGCCAGCAGTCCCATCGAGGGCACCGGGGAGCTGTTTTTT. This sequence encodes CASSPIEGTGELFF.

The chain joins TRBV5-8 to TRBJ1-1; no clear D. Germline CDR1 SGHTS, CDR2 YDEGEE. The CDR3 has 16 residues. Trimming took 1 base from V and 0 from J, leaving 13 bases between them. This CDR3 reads CASSLRAGDMNTEAFF. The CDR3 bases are TGTGCCAGCAGCTTGAGGGCAGGTGACATGAACACTGAAGCTTTCTTT.

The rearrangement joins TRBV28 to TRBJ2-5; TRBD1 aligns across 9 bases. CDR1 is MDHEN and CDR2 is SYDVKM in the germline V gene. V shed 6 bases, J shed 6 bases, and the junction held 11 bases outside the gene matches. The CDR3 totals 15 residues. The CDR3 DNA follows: TGTGCCAGCAGAGACAGGGGGATCGAGGGGAAGACCCAGTACTTC. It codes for CASRDRGIEGKTQYF.

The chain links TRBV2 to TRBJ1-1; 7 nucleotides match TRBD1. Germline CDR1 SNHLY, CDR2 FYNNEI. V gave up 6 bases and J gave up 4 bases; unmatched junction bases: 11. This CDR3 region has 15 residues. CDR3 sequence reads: CASSEGTVAFTEAFF. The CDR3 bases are TGTGCCAGCAGCGAGGGGACAGTGGCTTTCACTGAAGCTTTCTTT.

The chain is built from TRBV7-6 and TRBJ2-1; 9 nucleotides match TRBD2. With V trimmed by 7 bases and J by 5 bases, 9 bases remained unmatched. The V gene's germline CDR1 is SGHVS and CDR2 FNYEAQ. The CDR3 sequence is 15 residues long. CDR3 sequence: CASTGGASGDNEQFF. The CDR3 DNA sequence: TGTGCCAGCACCGGAGGGGCTAGCGGGGACAATGAGCAGTTCTTC.

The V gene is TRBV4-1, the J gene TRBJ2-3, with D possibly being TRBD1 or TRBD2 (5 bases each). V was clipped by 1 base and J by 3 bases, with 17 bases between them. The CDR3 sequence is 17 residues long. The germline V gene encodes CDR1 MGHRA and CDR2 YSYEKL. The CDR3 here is CASSQGGPGTSTDTQYF. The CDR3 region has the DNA TGCGCCAGCAGCCAAGGAGGGCCAGGGACGTCAACAGATACGCAGTATTTT.

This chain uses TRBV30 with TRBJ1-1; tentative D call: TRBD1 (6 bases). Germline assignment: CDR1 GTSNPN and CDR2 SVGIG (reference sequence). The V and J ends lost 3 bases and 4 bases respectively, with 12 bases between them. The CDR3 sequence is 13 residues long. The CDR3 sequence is CAWSKRGATEAFF. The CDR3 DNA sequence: TGTGCCTGGAGCAAAAGGGGGGCCACTGAAGCTTTCTTT.

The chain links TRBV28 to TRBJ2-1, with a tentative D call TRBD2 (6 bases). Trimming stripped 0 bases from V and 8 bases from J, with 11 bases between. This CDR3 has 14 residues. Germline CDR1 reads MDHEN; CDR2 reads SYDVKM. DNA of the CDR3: TGTGCCAGCAGTTTATGGGACTACGGGGATGAGCAGTTCTTC. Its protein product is CASSLWDYGDEQFF.